The 6 T cell receptor beta chains in this list originate from one sample, sequenced in a study of cytomegalovirus exposure and HLA in healthy donors. Use of 60 Vbeta and 13 Jbeta primers characterized the PCR. The assay was immunoSEQ multiplex PCR, and TCRdb's table has in-frame clones only and misses some. The sample has 75,000 to 95,000 clones; the top ten hold more than 5.5%. Sample: PBMCs. Every receptor here comes from a girl aged 10 to 17 in good health and CMV-seropositive.

The chain joins TRBV7-2 to TRBJ2-3, with D perhaps matching TRBD2 (5 bases). Germline CDR1 and CDR2: SGHTA and FQGNSA. The ends were cut back, 5 bases at V and 2 bases at J, with 17 bases in the middle. This CDR3 is built from 16 residues. The CDR3: CASSPRGGRPTDTQYF. The CDR3 bases are TGTGCCAGCAGCCCCCGAGGCGGGCGACCCACAGATACGCAGTATTTT. Using reference TRBV7-2 and TRBJ2-3 for the parts outside the CDR3, the full variable domain is GAGVSQSPSNKVTEKGKDVELRCDPISGHTALYWYRQSLGQGLEFLIYFQGNSAPDKSGLPSDRFSAERTGGSVSTLTIQRTQQEDSAVYLCASSPRGGRPTDTQYFGPGTRLTVL.

The rearrangement links TRBV9 to TRBJ1-3; unclear D gene. The CDR3 length is 17 residues. V was trimmed by 4 bases and J by 3 bases, leaving 20 bases between them. Germline-derived CDR1 and CDR2 are SGDLS and YYNGEE. CDR3 residues: CASSPTPAAEIGNTIYF. The CDR3 DNA sequence: TGTGCCAGCAGCCCGACTCCGGCGGCAGAAATTGGAAACACCATATATTTT.

This chain connects TRBV7-9 to TRBJ1-1; D is uncertain. Germline V gene sequence: CDR1 SEHNR, CDR2 FQNEAQ (reference sequence). V was cut by 4 bases and J by 1 base, with 4 bases left in between. The CDR3 spans 12 residues. The CDR3 sequence is CASSSRNTEAFF. The DNA of the CDR3 is TGTGCCAGCAGCTCCAGGAACACTGAAGCTTTCTTT. Looking up the rest from reference TRBV7-9 and TRBJ1-1 gives the full variable domain: DTGVSQNPRHKITKRGQNVTFRCDPISEHNRLYWYRQTLGQGPEFLTYFQNEAQLEKSRLLSDRFSAERPKGSFSTLEIQRTEQGDSAMYLCASSSRNTEAFFGQGTRLTVV.

The chain has TRBV14 and TRBJ1-6, with a tentative D call TRBD1 (5 bases). CDR3 size: 17 residues. V was trimmed by 1 base and J by 3 bases, leaving 13 bases between them. CDR1 and CDR2 from the germline V gene are SGHDN and FVKESK. Here the CDR3 reads CASSQVIGGLYNSPLHF. The CDR3 DNA reads as TGTGCCAGCAGCCAAGTAATTGGGGGACTCTATAATTCACCCCTCCACTTT.

The CDR3 loop reads CASSFGSTAGNTIYF. As DNA, the CDR3 is TGTGCCAGCAGCTTCGGGTCTACTGCGGGAAACACCATATATTTT. The chain has TRBV5-4 and TRBJ1-3; D remains unclear. CDR1 and CDR2 from the germline V gene are SGHNT and YYREEE (reference sequence). Trimming removed 2 bases at V and 4 bases at J, with 13 bases between. CDR3 length: 15 residues.

The chain uses TRBV5-6 and TRBJ1-2; D remains unclear. CDR1 SGHDT and CDR2 YYEEEE come from the germline V gene. Trimming took off 0 bases at V and 0 bases at J, with 6 bases between the two ends. The CDR3 has 14 residues. The CDR3 region has the DNA TGTGCCAGCAGCTTGGGAGGGTCTAACTATGGCTACACCTTC. Protein sequence: CASSLGGSNYGYTF.